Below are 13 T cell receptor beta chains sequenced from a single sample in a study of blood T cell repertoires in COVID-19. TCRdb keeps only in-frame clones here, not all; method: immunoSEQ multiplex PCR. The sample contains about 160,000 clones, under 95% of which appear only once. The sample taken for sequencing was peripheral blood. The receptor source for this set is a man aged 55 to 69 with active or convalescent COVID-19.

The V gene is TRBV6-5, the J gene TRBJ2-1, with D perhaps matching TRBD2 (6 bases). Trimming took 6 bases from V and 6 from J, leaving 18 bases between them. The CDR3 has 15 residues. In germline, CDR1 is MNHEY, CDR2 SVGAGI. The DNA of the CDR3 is TGTGCCAGCAGCCCCCCCTGGCGGGGACGCAATGAGCAGTTCTTC. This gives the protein CASSPPWRGRNEQFF.

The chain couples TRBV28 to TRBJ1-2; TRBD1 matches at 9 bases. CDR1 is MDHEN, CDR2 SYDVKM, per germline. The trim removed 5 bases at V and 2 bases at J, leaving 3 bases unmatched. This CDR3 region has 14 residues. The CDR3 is CASSPGTGNYGYTF. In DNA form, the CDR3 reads TGTGCCAGCAGTCCCGGGACAGGGAACTATGGCTACACCTTC.

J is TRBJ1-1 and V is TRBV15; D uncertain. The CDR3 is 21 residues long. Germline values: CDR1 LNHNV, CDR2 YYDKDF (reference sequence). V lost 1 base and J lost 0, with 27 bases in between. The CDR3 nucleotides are TGTGCCACCAGCAGAGTATGGGGAGGTCCCTCGATCAAGAACATGAACACTGAAGCTTTCTTT. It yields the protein CATSRVWGGPSIKNMNTEAFF.

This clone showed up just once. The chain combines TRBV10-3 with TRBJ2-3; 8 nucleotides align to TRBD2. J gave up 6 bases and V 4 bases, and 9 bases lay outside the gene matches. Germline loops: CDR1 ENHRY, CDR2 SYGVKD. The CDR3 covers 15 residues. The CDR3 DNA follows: TGTGCCATCAGTGGGGCGGGGGGACCCCGGGATACGCAGTATTTT. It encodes CAISGAGGPRDTQYF.

This CDR3 is CASSYTSGRSNEQFF. The CDR3 nucleotides read TGTGCCAGCAGTTATACTAGCGGGAGGTCCAATGAGCAGTTCTTC. The chain employs TRBV6-5 and TRBJ2-1, with 12 positions matching TRBD2. From germline, CDR1 is MNHEY and CDR2 SVGAGI. V lost 3 bases, J lost 6 bases, and 3 bases stayed unmatched. CDR3 length equals 15 residues.

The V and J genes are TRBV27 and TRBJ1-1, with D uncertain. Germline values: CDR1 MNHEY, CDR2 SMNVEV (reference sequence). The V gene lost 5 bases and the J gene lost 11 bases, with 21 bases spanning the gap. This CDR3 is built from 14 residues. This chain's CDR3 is CASSLHTTGARAFF. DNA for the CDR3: TGTGCCAGCAGTCTCCACACGACGGGAGCTAGGGCTTTCTTT.

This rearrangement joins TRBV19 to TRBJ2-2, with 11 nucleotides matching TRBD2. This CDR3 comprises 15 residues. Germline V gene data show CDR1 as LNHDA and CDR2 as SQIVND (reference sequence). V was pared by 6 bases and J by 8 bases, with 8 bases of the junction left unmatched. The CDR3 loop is CASSTGLAVFGELFF. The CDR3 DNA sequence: TGTGCCAGTAGCACGGGACTAGCGGTGTTTGGGGAGCTGTTTTTT.

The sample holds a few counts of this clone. The DNA of the CDR3 is TGTGCCAGTAGTATTCAAGCGGGGGCACTGTTCTTC. It translates to CASSIQAGALFF. The chain links TRBV19 to TRBJ2-1; 8 positions agree with TRBD2. V gave up 3 bases and J gave up 15 bases; unmatched junction bases: 7. The CDR3 consists of 12 residues. The germline gives CDR1 LNHDA, CDR2 SQIVND (reference sequence).

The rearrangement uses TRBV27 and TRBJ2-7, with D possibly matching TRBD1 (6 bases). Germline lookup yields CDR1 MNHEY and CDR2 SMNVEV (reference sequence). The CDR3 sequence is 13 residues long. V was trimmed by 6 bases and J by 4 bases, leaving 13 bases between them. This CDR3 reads CASRGQGWYEQYF. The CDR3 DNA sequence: TGTGCCAGCAGGGGGCAGGGGTGGTACGAGCAGTACTTC.

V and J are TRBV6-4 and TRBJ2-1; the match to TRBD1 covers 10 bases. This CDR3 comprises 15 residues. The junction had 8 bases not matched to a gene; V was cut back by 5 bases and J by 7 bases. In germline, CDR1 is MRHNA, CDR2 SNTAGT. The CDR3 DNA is TGTGCCAGCAGTACCGGACAGGGGGAAGGTAATGAGCAGTTCTTC. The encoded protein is CASSTGQGEGNEQFF.

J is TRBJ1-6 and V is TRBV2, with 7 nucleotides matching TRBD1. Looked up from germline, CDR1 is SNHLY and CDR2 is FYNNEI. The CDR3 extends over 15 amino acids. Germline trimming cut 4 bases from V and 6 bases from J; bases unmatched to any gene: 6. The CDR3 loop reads CASSAGTAINSPLHF. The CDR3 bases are TGTGCCAGCAGTGCCGGGACAGCAATTAATTCACCCCTCCACTTT.

Here the CDR3 DNA reads TGCGCCAGCAGTGAGGGCCTGAACACTGAAGCTTTCTTT. This gives the protein CASSEGLNTEAFF. The V call is TRBV10-1, the J call TRBJ1-1; no reliable D call. Germline CDR1 and CDR2: WNHNN and SYGVQD (reference sequence). This CDR3 comprises 13 residues. V was trimmed by 2 bases and J by 0 bases, leaving 4 bases between them.

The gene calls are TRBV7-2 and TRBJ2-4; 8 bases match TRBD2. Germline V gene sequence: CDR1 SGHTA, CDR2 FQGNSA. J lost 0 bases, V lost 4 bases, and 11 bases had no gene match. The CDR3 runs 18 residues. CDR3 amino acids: CASSSRAGGPLAKNIQYF. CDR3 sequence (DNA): TGTGCCAGCAGCTCCAGGGCGGGGGGCCCCTTAGCCAAAAACATTCAGTACTTC. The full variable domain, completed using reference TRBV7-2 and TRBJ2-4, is GAGVSQSPSNKVTEKGKDVELRCDPISGHTALYWYRQSLGQGLEFLIYFQGNSAPDKSGLPSDRFSAERTGGSVSTLTIQRTQQEDSAVYLCASSSRAGGPLAKNIQYFGAGTRLSVL.